What follows are 9 T cell receptor beta chains derived from one specimen sequenced in a study of CD8+CD57+ T cells in acquired aplastic anemia (dated by TCRdb to 2016 to 2018). Instrument used: Illumina HiSeq 2000. Genomic DNA served as template for TCR beta VDJ combination and CDR3 sequence profiling. The public reads were quality trimmed at Q25 with fastp and then assembled into clones with MiXCR by TCRdb, keeping productive beta chains. Each entry is one CDR3 protein sequence, shown with its most common DNA and genes. This sample holds about 130,000 distinct CDR3 sequences; approximately 41% were observed only once. The ten largest make up 8% to 9.5% of the sample. The specimen sequenced was sorted CD4+, CD8+, or CD8+CD57+ T cells (not recorded which) from PBMCs. These receptors were taken from a human donor in good health, serving as a control.

This clonotype appeared many times. The genes are TRBV2 and TRBJ1-5; the D is unclear. V lost 1 base, J lost 5 bases, and 9 bases lay in between. The CDR3 loop spans 14 amino acids. The germline gives CDR1 SNHLY, CDR2 FYNNEI. CDR3 DNA sequence: TGTGCCAGCAGTGAAGGGGGATCTTATCAGCCCCAGCATTTT. It yields the protein CASSEGGSYQPQHF.

The chain joins TRBV7-9 to TRBJ1-5; D gene uncertain. The CDR3 totals 15 residues. Looked up from germline, CDR1 is SEHNR and CDR2 is FQNEAQ (reference sequence). Trimming stripped 4 bases from V and 8 bases from J, with 18 bases between. The CDR3, as DNA: TGTGCCAGCAGCTCAGTAGGTGGCGGGCAGAAGCCCCAGCATTTT. Translation gives CASSSVGGGQKPQHF. The full variable domain, its missing parts supplied by reference TRBV7-9 and TRBJ1-5, is DTGVSQNPRHKITKRGQNVTFRCDPISEHNRLYWYRQTLGQGPEFLTYFQNEAQLEKSRLLSDRFSAERPKGSFSTLEIQRTEQGDSAMYLCASSSVGGGQKPQHFGDGTRLSIL.

This clonotype came up a few times. The chain combines TRBV12-3 or TRBV12-4 with TRBJ2-2; 11 bases fit TRBD2. V lost 4 bases to trimming and J lost 5 bases; unmatched junction nucleotides: 6. This CDR3 is built from 16 residues. The CDR3: CASSSLAGGGTGELFF. The CDR3 DNA sequence: TGTGCCAGCAGTTCGTTAGCGGGAGGGGGGACCGGGGAGCTGTTTTTT.

This clonotype showed up just a few times. A much more abundant neighbour one base away suggests this may be a read error. The chain uses TRBV3-1 and TRBJ1-6, with no clear D. Germline CDR1 LGHDT, CDR2 YNNKEL (reference sequence). The CDR3 spans 14 residues. Here the CDR3 reads CASSQDSDNPPLHF. CDR3 nucleotide sequence: TGTGCCAGCAGCCAAGATTCCGATAATCCACCCCTCCACTTT. Together with reference TRBV3-1 and TRBJ1-6, the CDR3 gives the full variable domain: DTAVSQTPKYLVTQMGNDKSIKCEQNLGHDTMYWYKQDSKKFLKIMFSYNNKELIINETVPNRFSPKSPDKAHLNLHINSLELGDSAVYFCASSQDSDNPPLHFGNGTRLTVT.

This clonotype turned up a few times. The chain carries TRBV30 and TRBJ1-2; the match to TRBD1 covers 8 bases. Germline V gives CDR1 GTSNPN, CDR2 SVGIG (reference sequence). V was clipped by 4 bases and J by 8 bases; unmatched bases: 12. The CDR3 is 14 residues long. CDR3 in DNA: TGTGCCTGGATGTTTCCTAGGACAGGGCACGGCTACACCTTC. This encodes CAWMFPRTGHGYTF.

The gene calls are TRBV2 and TRBJ1-6; the match to TRBD1 covers 8 bases. Germline lookup yields CDR1 SNHLY and CDR2 FYNNEI. Losses at the gene ends were 6 bases for V and 10 bases for J; bases not matched to a gene: 11. CDR3 length equals 15 residues. The CDR3 reads CASSLLDRELSPLHF. The CDR3 bases are TGTGCCAGCAGCTTACTGGACAGGGAATTGTCACCCCTCCACTTT.

Ten or more counts support this clonotype. V usage is TRBV30 and J usage is TRBJ1-6, with no clear D. CDR3 size: 13 residues. Germline CDR1 GTSNPN, CDR2 SVGIG (reference sequence). V lost 2 bases, J lost 10 bases, and 12 bases lay in between. The CDR3 loop is CAWSMEERSPLHF. The CDR3, as DNA: TGTGCCTGGAGTATGGAGGAGCGGTCACCCCTCCACTTT.

On this clonotype: Given a much more abundant clone one base away, this may be a read error. This CDR3 is missing its conserved last phenylalanine or tryptophan, likely due to a read error. This chain connects TRBV6-1 to TRBJ2-7; 8 nucleotides align to TRBD1. Germline V lookup: CDR1 MNHNS, CDR2 SASEGT. Unmatched junction bases numbered 11, after V lost 4 bases and J lost 3 bases. The CDR3 sequence is 16 residues long. The CDR3 nucleotides are TGTGCCAGCAGTGGGGGACAGGCCGAACTTTACTACGAGCAGTACCTC. Translation: CASSGGQAELYYEQYL.

This clonotype has a count of ten or more. The chain joins TRBV19 to TRBJ1-3; D is perhaps TRBD1 (6 bases). The CDR3 is made up of 15 amino acids. CDR1 and CDR2 from the germline V gene are LNHDA and SQIVND (reference sequence). The V gene lost 3 bases and the J gene lost 1 base, with 10 bases spanning the gap. The CDR3 DNA follows: TGTGCCAGTAGTATTACCGGGACATCTGGAAACACCATATATTTT. Translation: CASSITGTSGNTIYF.